Listed below are T cell receptor beta chains from one sample, sequenced in a study of beta chain features in type 1 diabetes. Assay: immunoSEQ multiplex PCR; the TCRdb copy retains only in-frame clones and omits some. The data hold approximately 250,000 clones, with roughly 11% observed a single time. Sequenced: naive CD4+ T cells from blood. Receptors originate from a young man with type 1 diabetes. The conserved cysteine and the conserved F or W are not part of the CDR3 here.

V gene: TRBV7-2
CDR3 protein: ASSLSVNPQGRNEKLF

V gene: TRBV18
CDR3 protein: ASSPMVAGDYQETQY

V gene: TRBV7-2
CDR3 protein: ASSPQAGGRRDTQY

V gene: TRBV4-1
CDR3 protein: ASSQMGQGAAKAGEQY

V gene: TRBV14
CDR3 protein: ASSQGGLPLRADTQY

V gene: TRBV9
CDR3 protein: ASSVDPTSAEEQY

V gene: TRBV13
CDR3 protein: ASSPRTSGSWSYEQY

V gene: TRBV28
CDR3 protein: ASTLGGTDTQY

V gene: TRBV11-3
CDR3 protein: ASSFGQGAEAF

V gene: TRBV14
CDR3 protein: ASSQIYSGRDTDTQY

V gene: TRBV19
CDR3 protein: ASSIGRRRSNQPQH

V gene: TRBV6-5
CDR3 protein: ASSRDRNTEAF

V gene: TRBV29-1
CDR3 protein: SGGGTGYEQF

V gene: TRBV5-6
CDR3 protein: ASSLGELGGSSYEQY

V gene: TRBV5-4
CDR3 protein: ASSSGLSTDTQY

V gene: TRBV5-1
CDR3 protein: ASSLVPSDSPLH

V gene: TRBV6-1
CDR3 protein: ASRAAGNTGELF

V gene: TRBV10-3
CDR3 protein: AISGGGQGATGELF

V gene: TRBV11-3
CDR3 protein: ASSSGQGTDTQY

V gene: TRBV25-1
CDR3 protein: ASATGGGPNEKLF

V gene: TRBV28
CDR3 protein: ASSATALNTEAF

V gene: TRBV25-1
CDR3 protein: ASSESHGTQY

V gene: TRBV14
CDR3 protein: ASSQYQHSGGEQF

V gene: TRBV30
CDR3 protein: AWRTGGNTEAF

V gene: TRBV11-2
CDR3 protein: ATKDRDKKETQY

V gene: TRBV18
CDR3 protein: ASSPTGLGDTQY

V gene: TRBV19
CDR3 protein: ASRMTVDTEAF

V gene: TRBV7-2
CDR3 protein: ASSPAGTFYNEQF

V gene: TRBV4-2
CDR3 protein: ASSSAGPRNEKLF

V gene: TRBV13
CDR3 protein: ASRYSGNTIY

V gene: TRBV29-1
CDR3 protein: SVAPTGGFYEQY

V gene: TRBV7-9
CDR3 protein: ASSSGQSSGANVLT

V gene: TRBV18
CDR3 protein: ASSSLAGYNYEQY

V gene: TRBV2
CDR3 protein: ASSEGRTNTGELF

V gene: TRBV30
CDR3 protein: AWSLTPNTEAF

V gene: TRBV6-1
CDR3 protein: ATHHQAVPLYEQY

V gene: TRBV5-1
CDR3 protein: ASTRSASGGVTDTQY

V gene: TRBV9
CDR3 protein: ASSEEGRGRPQH

V gene: TRBV7-9
CDR3 protein: ASSPREGAEQY

V gene: TRBV7-2
CDR3 protein: ASSLVSSGANVLT

V gene: TRBV28
CDR3 protein: ASSWGVGQPQH

V gene: TRBV2
CDR3 protein: ASSEPGQGYSPLH

V gene: TRBV15
CDR3 protein: ATSRSGGAYEQY

V gene: TRBV2
CDR3 protein: ASKGTGETQY

V gene: TRBV11-3
CDR3 protein: ASSSRTGHTGELF

V gene: TRBV4-1
CDR3 protein: ASSPDEGAAGDEQF

V gene: TRBV7-2
CDR3 protein: ASSSRTSGIQETQY

V gene: TRBV28
CDR3 protein: ASSWTGSWDQPQH

V gene: TRBV15
CDR3 protein: ATSSPLGPLFQETQY

V gene: TRBV9
CDR3 protein: ASSVGDFSGNTIY

V gene: TRBV12-5
CDR3 protein: ASGPDRGLNGANVLT

V gene: TRBV5-4
CDR3 protein: ASSSPRGMNTEAF